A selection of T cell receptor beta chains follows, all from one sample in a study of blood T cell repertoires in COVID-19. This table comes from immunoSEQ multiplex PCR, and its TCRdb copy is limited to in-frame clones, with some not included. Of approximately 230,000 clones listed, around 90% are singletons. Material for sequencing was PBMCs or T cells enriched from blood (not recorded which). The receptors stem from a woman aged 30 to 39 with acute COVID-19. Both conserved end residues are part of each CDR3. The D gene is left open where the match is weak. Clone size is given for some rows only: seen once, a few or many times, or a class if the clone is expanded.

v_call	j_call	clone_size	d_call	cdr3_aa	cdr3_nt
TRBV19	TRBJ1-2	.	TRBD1	CASSPGDRGRRRSYTF	TGTGCCAGTAGTCCCGGTGACAGGGGGCGCCGAAGGAGCTACACCTTC
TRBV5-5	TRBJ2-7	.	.	CASSLAGVGYEQYF	TGTGCCAGCAGCTTGGCCGGGGTTGGCTACGAGCAGTACTTC
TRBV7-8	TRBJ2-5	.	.	CASSVSGWETQYF	TGTGCCAGCAGCGTATCAGGTTGGGAGACCCAGTACTTC
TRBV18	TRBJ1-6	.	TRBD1	CASSPDRGNSPLHF	TGTGCCAGCTCACCAGACAGGGGCAATTCACCCCTCCACTTT
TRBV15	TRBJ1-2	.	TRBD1	CATSRPGGGNYGYTF	TGTGCCACCAGCAGGCCAGGGGGCGGTAACTATGGCTACACCTTC
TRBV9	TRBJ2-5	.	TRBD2	CASSPTSGQETQYF	TGTGCCAGCAGTCCGACTAGCGGCCAAGAGACCCAGTACTTC
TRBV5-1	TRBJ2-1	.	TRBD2	CASSLASGYNEQFF	TGCGCCAGCAGCTTAGCTAGCGGGTACAATGAGCAGTTCTTC
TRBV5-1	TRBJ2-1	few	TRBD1	CASGVRDSSYNEQFF	TGCGCCAGCGGCGTACGGGACAGCTCCTACAATGAGCAGTTCTTC
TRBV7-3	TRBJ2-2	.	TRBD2	CASSPGLAGVNTGELFF	TGTGCCAGCAGTCCCGGACTAGCGGGCGTGAACACCGGGGAGCTGTTTTTT
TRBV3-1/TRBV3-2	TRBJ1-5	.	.	CASSGGAGQQPQHF	TGTGCCAGCAGCGGGGGGGCAGGGCAACAGCCCCAGCATTTT
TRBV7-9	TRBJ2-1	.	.	CASSPWAGDTYNEQFF	TGTGCCAGCAGCCCCTGGGCGGGGGACACATACAATGAGCAGTTCTTC
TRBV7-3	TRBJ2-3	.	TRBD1	CASSLTGGSDTQYF	TGTGCCAGCAGCCTGACAGGGGGTTCGGATACGCAGTATTTT
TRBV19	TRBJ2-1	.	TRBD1	CASSVLTGDYNEQFF	TGTGCCAGTAGTGTGCTAACAGGGGACTACAATGAGCAGTTCTTC
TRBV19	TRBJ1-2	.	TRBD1	CASRTGGGYTF	TGTGCCAGTAGGACAGGGGGCGGCTACACCTTC
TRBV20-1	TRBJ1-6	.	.	CSASTPLSSYNSPLHF	TGCAGTGCTAGTACCCCGCTCAGCTCCTATAATTCACCCCTCCACTTT
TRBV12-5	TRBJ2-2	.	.	CASVPMPGLNTGELFF	TGTGCTAGTGTGCCTATGCCGGGATTGAACACCGGGGAGCTGTTTTTT
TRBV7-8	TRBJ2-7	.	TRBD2	CASSFSPPGGRGYNEQYF	TGTGCCAGCAGCTTTAGCCCCCCGGGGGGGAGGGGATATAACGAGCAGTACTTC
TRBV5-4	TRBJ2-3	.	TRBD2	CASRTGTSVTDTQYF	TGTGCCAGCAGGACCGGGACTAGCGTCACAGATACGCAGTATTTT
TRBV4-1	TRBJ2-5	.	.	CASSQDPGKETQYF	TGCGCCAGCAGCCAAGATCCGGGGAAGGAGACCCAGTACTTC
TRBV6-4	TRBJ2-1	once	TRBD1	CASSNGTGGSREQFF	TGTGCCAGCAGTAATGGGACAGGGGGTTCTCGTGAGCAGTTCTTC
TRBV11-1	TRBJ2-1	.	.	CASSSGGSRSYNEQFF	TGTGCCAGCAGCTCCGGGGGATCCCGCTCCTACAATGAGCAGTTCTTC
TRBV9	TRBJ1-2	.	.	CASSVDPSPLNYGYTF	TGTGCCAGCAGCGTAGATCCTAGCCCCCTTAACTATGGCTACACCTTC
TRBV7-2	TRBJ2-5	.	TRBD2	CASSLQRELSRETQYF	TGTGCCAGCAGCTTACAGCGGGAGCTGAGTAGGGAGACCCAGTACTTC
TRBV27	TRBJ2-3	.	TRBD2	CASSHGLAGGSKLADTQYF	TGTGCCAGCAGCCACGGACTAGCGGGAGGGTCAAAGTTAGCAGATACGCAGTATTTT
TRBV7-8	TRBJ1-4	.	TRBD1	CASSPGTVHNEKLFF	TGTGCCAGCAGCCCAGGGACAGTCCATAATGAAAAACTGTTTTTT
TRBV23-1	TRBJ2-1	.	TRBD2	CARSGQGFSIAGGPSNEQFF	TGCGCCCGCTCGGGACAGGGATTCTCCATAGCGGGAGGGCCCTCAAATGAGCAGTTCTTC
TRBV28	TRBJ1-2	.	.	CASSSTRDETYGYTF	TGTGCCAGCAGTTCTACACGGGATGAAACCTATGGCTACACCTTC
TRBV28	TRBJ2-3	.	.	CASSFFSGVGDTQYF	TGTGCCAGCAGTTTCTTCTCCGGGGTGGGGGATACGCAGTATTTT
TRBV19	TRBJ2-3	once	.	CASSIRHTDTQYF	TGTGCCAGTAGTATCCGACACACAGATACGCAGTATTTT
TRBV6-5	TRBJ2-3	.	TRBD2	CASRRGLAPSDTQYF	TGTGCCAGCAGGAGGGGACTAGCTCCGTCAGATACGCAGTATTTT
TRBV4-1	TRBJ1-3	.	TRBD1	CASSQGAGQADGNTIYF	TGCGCCAGCAGCCAAGGGGCGGGACAGGCGGACGGAAACACCATATATTTT
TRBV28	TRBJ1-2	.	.	CASGREWDGYTF	TGTGCCAGCGGACGGGAATGGGATGGCTACACCTTC
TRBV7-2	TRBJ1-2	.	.	CASSLDDSVYGYTF	TGTGCCAGCAGCTTAGATGACAGCGTCTATGGCTACACCTTC
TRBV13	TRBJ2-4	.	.	CASSSPAGRIAKNIQYF	TGTGCCAGCAGCTCCCCCGCAGGGAGGATAGCCAAAAACATTCAGTACTTC
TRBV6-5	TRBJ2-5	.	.	CASSGTKETQYF	TGTGCCAGCAGCGGGACAAAAGAGACCCAGTACTTC
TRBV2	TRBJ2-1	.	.	CASSDQGPISNEQFF	TGTGCCAGCAGTGACCAGGGGCCAATATCCAATGAGCAGTTCTTC
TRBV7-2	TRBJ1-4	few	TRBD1	CASSQRGGRSEKLFF	TGTGCCAGCAGCCAAAGAGGGGGCAGGAGTGAAAAACTGTTTTTT
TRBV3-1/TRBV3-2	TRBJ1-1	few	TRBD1	CASSQEPDRVAFF	TGTGCCAGCAGCCAAGAACCCGACAGGGTAGCTTTCTTT
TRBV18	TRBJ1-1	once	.	CASSPQEGTEAFF	TGTGCCAGCTCACCACAGGAGGGGACTGAAGCTTTCTTT
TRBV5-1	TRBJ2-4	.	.	CASSRFKLEAKNIQYF	TGCGCCAGCAGCCGATTCAAACTAGAGGCCAAAAACATTCAGTACTTC
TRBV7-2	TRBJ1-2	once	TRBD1	CASSLVRQGDYGYTF	TGTGCCAGCAGCTTAGTTAGGCAGGGGGACTATGGCTACACCTTC
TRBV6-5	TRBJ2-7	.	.	CASSRGQPFSYEQYF	TGTGCCAGCAGCCGTGGACAACCGTTCTCCTACGAGCAGTACTTC
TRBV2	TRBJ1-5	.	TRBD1	CASSRAGQGNQPQHF	TGTGCCAGCAGCCGGGCGGGACAGGGGAATCAGCCCCAGCATTTT
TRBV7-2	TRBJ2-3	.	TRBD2	CASSFGGGGDTQYF	TGTGCCAGCAGCTTTGGCGGGGGGGGTGATACGCAGTATTTT
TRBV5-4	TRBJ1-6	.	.	CASSLDQGNNSPLHF	TGTGCCAGCAGCTTGGACCAGGGGAATAATTCACCCCTCCACTTT
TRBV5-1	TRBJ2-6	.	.	CASSPRGGLGANVLTF	TGCGCCAGCAGCCCGAGGGGGGGGCTTGGGGCCAACGTCCTGACTTTC
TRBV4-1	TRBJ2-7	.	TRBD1	CASSQAMGQGARNEQYF	TGCGCCAGCAGCCAAGCCATGGGACAGGGGGCAAGAAACGAGCAGTACTTC
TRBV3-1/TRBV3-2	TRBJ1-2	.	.	CASSQQEYRGYTF	TGTGCCAGCAGCCAACAGGAGTACAGGGGCTACACCTTC
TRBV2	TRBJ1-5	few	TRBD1	CASHRDRGNQPQHF	TGTGCCAGCCATCGGGACAGGGGCAACCAGCCCCAGCATTTT
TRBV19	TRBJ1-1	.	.	CASSTAGITEAFF	TGTGCCAGTAGTACGGCGGGGATCACTGAAGCTTTCTTT
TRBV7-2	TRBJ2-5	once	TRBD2	CASSPNPGLAGGLLRYF	TGTGCCAGCAGCCCAAACCCTGGACTAGCGGGAGGGCTGTTACGGTACTTC
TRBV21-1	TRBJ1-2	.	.	CASSKAATTGGNYGYTF	TGTGCCAGCAGCAAAGCAGCAACGACAGGGGGTAACTATGGCTACACCTTC
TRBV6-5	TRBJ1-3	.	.	CARSYPNLSGNTIYF	TGTGCCAGAAGTTACCCTAATCTCTCTGGAAACACCATATATTTT
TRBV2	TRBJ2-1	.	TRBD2	CAGRLAGGLSYNEQFF	TGTGCCGGAAGACTAGCGGGAGGCCTCTCCTACAATGAGCAGTTCTTC
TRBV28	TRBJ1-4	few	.	CASKTATNEKLFF	TGTGCCAGCAAAACTGCAACTAATGAAAAACTGTTTTTT
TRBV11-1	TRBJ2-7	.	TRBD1	CASSPRTGRYYEQYF	TGTGCCAGCAGCCCCCGGACAGGGAGATACTACGAGCAGTACTTC
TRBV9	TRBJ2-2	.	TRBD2	CASSVDQRGPGELFF	TGTGCCAGCAGCGTAGACCAGCGGGGCCCCGGGGAGCTGTTTTTT